Listed below are T cell receptor beta chains from one sample, sequenced in a study of blood T cell repertoires in COVID-19. Sequencing used immunoSEQ multiplex PCR; TCRdb keeps in-frame clones, though not all of them. The table includes about 73,000 clones, nearly 90% detected once. Sequencing was carried out using peripheral blood. The receptors stem from an elderly man with acute or convalescent COVID-19. Each CDR3 is given with its conserved first and last residue. The D gene is left open where the match is weak. Rows give clone size only sometimes, using once, few, many, or a class for an expanded clone.

abundance: .; j_gene: TRBJ2-5; v_gene: TRBV7-6; d_gene: .; CDR3aa: CASSLAGRETQYF; CDR3nt: TGTGCCAGCAGCTTAGCGGGGCGGGAGACCCAGTACTTC
abundance: once; j_gene: TRBJ2-3; v_gene: TRBV6-5; d_gene: .; CDR3aa: CASSRRTEGTDTQYF; CDR3nt: TGTGCCAGCAGCCGTAGGACAGAGGGCACAGATACGCAGTATTTT
abundance: .; j_gene: TRBJ2-5; v_gene: TRBV3-1/TRBV3-2; d_gene: .; CDR3aa: CASSQDMGGAAGTQYF; CDR3nt: TGTGCCAGCAGCCAAGATATGGGGGGGGCGGCGGGGACCCAGTACTTC
abundance: .; j_gene: TRBJ1-3; v_gene: TRBV4-1; d_gene: TRBD1; CDR3aa: CASSHIGQARGGNTIYF; CDR3nt: TGCGCCAGCAGCCACATCGGACAGGCCCGGGGTGGAAACACCATATATTTT
abundance: .; j_gene: TRBJ1-2; v_gene: TRBV5-1; d_gene: .; CDR3aa: CASSLDTLYGYTF; CDR3nt: TGCGCCAGCAGCTTGGACACCCTCTATGGCTACACCTTC
abundance: .; j_gene: TRBJ1-4; v_gene: TRBV12-3/TRBV12-4; d_gene: .; CDR3aa: CASRQFNEKLFF; CDR3nt: TGTGCCAGCAGACAGTTTAATGAAAAACTGTTTTTT
abundance: .; j_gene: TRBJ1-3; v_gene: TRBV2; d_gene: .; CDR3aa: CASGGLGNTIYF; CDR3nt: TGTGCCAGCGGGGGCCTTGGAAACACCATATATTTT
abundance: .; j_gene: TRBJ2-5; v_gene: TRBV19; d_gene: TRBD2; CDR3aa: CASSIAGGQETQYF; CDR3nt: TGTGCCAGTAGTATCGCGGGGGGGCAAGAGACCCAGTACTTC
abundance: .; j_gene: TRBJ2-7; v_gene: TRBV27; d_gene: .; CDR3aa: CASSFVSGGAGEYF; CDR3nt: TGTGCCAGCAGTTTTGTTTCGGGTGGGGCCGGTGAGTACTTC
abundance: .; j_gene: TRBJ1-5; v_gene: TRBV6-5; d_gene: .; CDR3aa: CASSREGGENQPQHF; CDR3nt: TGTGCCAGCAGTCGAGAGGGCGGAGAAAATCAGCCCCAGCATTTT
abundance: .; j_gene: TRBJ2-7; v_gene: TRBV11-2; d_gene: .; CDR3aa: CASSFTTWGDYEQYF; CDR3nt: TGTGCCAGCAGCTTCACTACTTGGGGGGACTACGAGCAGTACTTC
abundance: few; j_gene: TRBJ1-3; v_gene: TRBV4-1; d_gene: .; CDR3aa: CASSQLDRGSGNTIYF; CDR3nt: TGCGCCAGCAGCCAATTGGACAGAGGCTCTGGAAACACCATATATTTT
abundance: .; j_gene: TRBJ1-2; v_gene: TRBV19; d_gene: .; CDR3aa: CASSTVQGYTF; CDR3nt: TGTGCCAGTAGTACAGTGCAAGGCTACACCTTC
abundance: .; j_gene: TRBJ1-5; v_gene: TRBV2; d_gene: .; CDR3aa: CASTLRTAPSNQPQHF; CDR3nt: TGTGCCAGCACCCTGAGGACAGCGCCAAGCAATCAGCCCCAGCATTTT
abundance: .; j_gene: TRBJ2-5; v_gene: TRBV19; d_gene: TRBD1; CDR3aa: CASSLGTGAGETQYF; CDR3nt: TGTGCCAGTAGTCTAGGGACAGGGGCGGGAGAGACCCAGTACTTC
abundance: .; j_gene: TRBJ2-7; v_gene: TRBV24-1; d_gene: .; CDR3aa: CATSDQSESYEQYF; CDR3nt: TGTGCCACCAGTGACCAAAGCGAATCCTACGAGCAGTACTTC
abundance: .; j_gene: TRBJ1-3; v_gene: TRBV11-3; d_gene: TRBD1; CDR3aa: CASSPGQGSPGNTIYF; CDR3nt: TGTGCCAGCAGCCCGGGACAGGGGTCCCCTGGAAACACCATATATTTT
abundance: .; j_gene: TRBJ1-1; v_gene: TRBV7-2; d_gene: .; CDR3aa: CASSIQGPNTEAFF; CDR3nt: TGTGCCAGCAGCATACAGGGTCCGAACACTGAAGCTTTCTTT
abundance: .; j_gene: TRBJ2-1; v_gene: TRBV6-6; d_gene: TRBD1; CDR3aa: CASSRDRVKRDSSDEQFF; CDR3nt: TGTGCCAGCAGTCGGGACAGGGTGAAGCGGGATAGTTCCGATGAGCAGTTCTTC
abundance: .; j_gene: TRBJ1-1; v_gene: TRBV5-1; d_gene: .; CDR3aa: CASSLGGAQTEAFF; CDR3nt: TGCGCCAGCAGCTTAGGGGGGGCGCAAACTGAAGCTTTCTTT
abundance: .; j_gene: TRBJ2-3; v_gene: TRBV5-4; d_gene: TRBD2; CDR3aa: CASSQGLAGDQDTQYF; CDR3nt: TGTGCCAGCAGTCAAGGACTAGCGGGAGACCAAGATACGCAGTATTTT
abundance: once; j_gene: TRBJ1-2; v_gene: TRBV30; d_gene: .; CDR3aa: CAWEGVGYGYTF; CDR3nt: TGTGCCTGGGAAGGGGTTGGCTATGGCTACACCTTC
abundance: .; j_gene: TRBJ1-2; v_gene: TRBV5-4; d_gene: .; CDR3aa: CASSLGQGDGGYTF; CDR3nt: TGTGCCAGCAGCTTGGGGCAGGGTGACGGAGGCTACACCTTC
abundance: few; j_gene: TRBJ1-5; v_gene: TRBV19; d_gene: .; CDR3aa: CASSIGSGGRSNQPQHF; CDR3nt: TGTGCCAGTAGTATAGGATCCGGGGGACGGAGCAATCAGCCCCAGCATTTT
abundance: .; j_gene: TRBJ1-1; v_gene: TRBV27; d_gene: .; CDR3aa: CASSPTLGGSVNTEAFF; CDR3nt: TGTGCCAGCAGCCCCACCCTAGGGGGTTCTGTGAACACTGAAGCTTTCTTT
abundance: .; j_gene: TRBJ1-3; v_gene: TRBV20-1; d_gene: .; CDR3aa: CSAKGPGTIYF; CDR3nt: TGCAGTGCTAAGGGTCCGGGGACCATATATTTT
abundance: .; j_gene: TRBJ1-5; v_gene: TRBV30; d_gene: TRBD1; CDR3aa: CAWSRTGGQPQHF; CDR3nt: TGTGCCTGGAGTCGGACAGGGGGGCAGCCCCAGCATTTT
abundance: few; j_gene: TRBJ1-1; v_gene: TRBV12-3/TRBV12-4; d_gene: .; CDR3aa: CASSLGRGEAFF; CDR3nt: TGTGCCAGCAGTTTAGGTAGGGGCGAAGCTTTCTTT
abundance: .; j_gene: TRBJ1-6; v_gene: TRBV10-3; d_gene: TRBD1; CDR3aa: CAISPGQGVNSPLHF; CDR3nt: TGTGCCATCAGTCCCGGACAGGGGGTCAATTCACCCCTCCACTTT